The 10 T cell receptor beta chains given below trace back to one sample, sequenced in a study of vaccination effects on CD4 cells after COVID-19. Pools of viral peptides were used by the ViraFEST assay to expand antigen-specific CD4+ T cells ahead of sequencing. The authors isolated CD4+ T cells after nine to eleven days of culture. This individual contracted SARS-CoV-2 between March and December 2020, as verified by PCR. Their antigen targets remain unknown. Data came from immunoSEQ multiplex PCR; TCRdb stores just in-frame clones and leaves some out. The repertoire holds roughly 25,000 clones, with approximately 80% as singletons. This material consisted of CD4+ T cells from PBMCs cultured with HCoV-NL63 spike peptides, taken before COVID-19 vaccination. The receptors come from a human donor who had a prior SARS-CoV-2 infection.

This CDR3 reads CASSPLAGGPLETQYF. The CDR3 region has the DNA TGTGCCAGCTCACCACTAGCGGGAGGGCCTTTAGAGACCCAGTACTTC. The chain employs TRBV18 and TRBJ2-5; TRBD2 aligns across 11 bases. From germline, CDR1 is KGHSH and CDR2 LQKENI. V lost 1 base, J lost 4 bases, and 5 bases stayed unmatched. The CDR3 length is 16 residues.

The chain uses TRBV4-3 and TRBJ2-1; the D gene is possibly TRBD2 (6 bases). V shed 1 base and J shed 9 bases, with 10 bases lying between them. Germline V CDR1 and CDR2: LGHNA, YSLEER. CDR3 size: 13 residues. The CDR3, as DNA: TGCGCCAGCAGCCAAGGACCGGGACTTGAGCAGTTCTTC. Protein product: CASSQGPGLEQFF.

The gene calls are TRBV6-5 and TRBJ1-2; D is unclear. This CDR3 comprises 10 residues. With 7 bases removed from V and 4 bases from J, the gap between germline ends came to 4 bases. Germline lookup yields CDR1 MNHEY and CDR2 SVGAGI. The CDR3 sequence: CASNFYGYTF. CDR3 DNA: TGTGCCAGCAATTTCTATGGCTACACCTTC.

This clone was observed a single time. The CDR3 is CATSDSLFLGLNTGELFF. CDR3 bases: TGTGCCACCAGTGATTCCCTTTTCTTGGGACTGAACACCGGGGAGCTGTTTTTT. The rearrangement joins TRBV24-1 to TRBJ2-2; perhaps TRBD2 as D (6 bases). Looked up from germline, CDR1 is KGHDR and CDR2 is SFDVKD. CDR3 size: 18 residues. V was clipped by 2 bases and J by 1 base, with 16 bases between them.

CDR3 sequence (DNA): TGCAGCGTTGAAGATCGAGTTCCGGGGGTCTCACAGAACACGCAGTATTTT. Translation: CSVEDRVPGVSQNTQYF. The chain combines TRBV29-1 with TRBJ2-3; the D gene is possibly TRBD2 (6 bases). V lost 0 bases, J lost 9 bases, and 25 bases lay in between. The V gene's germline CDR1 is SQVTM and CDR2 ANQGSEA. The CDR3 loop spans 17 amino acids.

The chain carries TRBV7-9 and TRBJ1-1, with 11 bases aligning to TRBD1. J lost 4 bases, V lost 5 bases, and 6 bases had no gene match. This CDR3 has 15 amino acids. CDR1 is SEHNR, CDR2 FQNEAQ, per germline (reference sequence). The CDR3: CASSPGQGAATEAFF. Here the CDR3 DNA reads TGTGCCAGCAGCCCCGGACAGGGGGCGGCCACTGAAGCTTTCTTT.

This clone was picked up a small number of times. The chain is built from TRBV7-3 and TRBJ2-1; D is unclear. CDR3 size: 13 residues. Trimming pared 2 bases from V and 1 base from J, leaving 3 bases between. The germline V gene encodes CDR1 SGHTA and CDR2 FQGTGA. The CDR3 reads CASSLGSYNEQFF. The CDR3 coding sequence is TGTGCCAGCAGCTTAGGTTCCTACAATGAGCAGTTCTTC.

The chain couples TRBV4-3 to TRBJ1-1; D is ambiguous. This CDR3 has 14 amino acids. Germline V gives CDR1 LGHNA, CDR2 YSLEER. V shed 0 bases and J shed 8 bases, with 13 bases lying between them. The CDR3 DNA sequence: TGCGCCAGCAGCCAAGATTCGGGATTCCGGGAAGCTTTCTTT. It encodes CASSQDSGFREAFF.

This clone is medium-sized (0.01 to 0.1%) by share. CDR3 coding DNA: TGTGCCAGCAGCCATTGGGTCACGGGGCCCAATGAGCAGTTCTTC. Amino acids: CASSHWVTGPNEQFF. V and J are TRBV7-6 and TRBJ2-1, with D tentatively TRBD1 or TRBD2 (5 bases each). Trimming cost V 5 bases and J 6 bases, with 17 bases left between them. Per germline, CDR1 SGHVS and CDR2 FNYEAQ. CDR3 length equals 15 residues.

This clone occurred a few times. The chain combines TRBV5-1 with TRBJ1-4; D is perhaps TRBD1 (6 bases). The ends were cut back, 0 bases at V and 0 bases at J, with 12 bases in the middle. Germline V CDR1 and CDR2: SGHRS, YFSETQ. This CDR3 spans 17 amino acids. The CDR3 nucleotides read TGCGCCAGCAGCTTGGAGGGGGACTCCTCAACTAATGAAAAACTGTTTTTT. Protein: CASSLEGDSSTNEKLFF.